The source of this TCR beta chain is a study of cytomegalovirus exposure and HLA in healthy donors. Study observations and caveats: A later analysis linked a missense variant in DCLRE1C to the trimming of TCR beta V and J genes.

To note about this clone: The antigen remains undetermined.

The PCR had 60 Vbeta and 13 Jbeta primers. Here immunoSEQ multiplex PCR was the method, and the copy in TCRdb shows in-frame clones only, minus some. The table includes 150,000 or so clones, approximately 83% detected once. CDR3 length: 14 residues. Germline CDR1 is WSHSY and CDR2 is SAAADI. V was clipped by 6 bases and J by 6 bases; unmatched bases: 7. The TCR originated in a man aged 18-30 years in good health and CMV-seropositive. Sequencing input: PBMCs. J is TRBJ1-2 and V is TRBV10-2; 10 bases agree with TRBD1. CDR3 nucleotides: TGCGCCAGCAGGGGACAGGGGTTAAGGAATGGCTACACCTTC. Translating gives CASRGQGLRNGYTF.